This TCR beta chain was captured by sequencing in a study of T cells in Graves' hyperthyroidism and ophthalmopathy. The study, taken as a whole, reports: Model output signaled ophthalmopathy a median 6.5 months ahead of onset. A model of 13 V-J features distinguished ophthalmopathy from stable hyperthyroidism.

Germline V gene lookup returns CDR1 SGHAT and CDR2 FQDESV (reference sequence). Trimming pared 5 bases from V and 1 base from J, leaving 14 bases between. The CDR3 has 16 residues. This clonotype was picked up a small number of times. The antigen remains unidentified. TCR beta CDR3 regions were amplified from RNA transcripts. Using the HTBI primer set, a first-round RT-PCR was run on the TCR CDR3. TCRdb re-called the multiplex PCR reads with MiXCR, one entry per CDR3 protein. The repertoire consists of about 200,000 distinct CDR3 sequences, with about a sixth occurring once and the leading ten covering roughly 49%. The definition of stable Graves' hyperthyroidism was no ophthalmopathy progression within 18 months. Hyperthyroidism in the patients, aged 18 to 65, was newly diagnosed and under 2 months in duration.

Source material: blood. The TCR sequence derives from a woman aged 50 to 65 with Graves' hyperthyroidism. This chain uses TRBV11-1 with TRBJ2-2, with D uncertain. In nucleotides, the CDR3 is TGTGCCAGCAGCGCTGAACGTACCGGGAACACCGGGGAGCTGTTTTTT. Translating gives CASSAERTGNTGELFF.